This note documents a single T cell receptor (beta chain) sequence. The target antigen is unknown. The sample is drawn from a study of OX40 agonist ivuxolimab in advanced cancers. The CDR3 runs 14 residues. Germline trimming cut 2 bases from V and 9 bases from J; bases unmatched to any gene: 7. Germline-derived CDR1 and CDR2 are SGHNT and YYREEE (reference sequence). Study observations and caveats: The authors also found low normalized T-cell clonal expansion in some nonresponders. With doses of 0.1-3.0 mg/kg, partial responders showed among the lowest clonal expansion. In CD8+ T cells, expanded clones were on average more numerous than in CD4+.

Assay used: immunoSEQ multiplex PCR; TCRdb lists only in-frame clones, some missing. The table lists tens of thousands of clones, 81% of them singletons. The receptor's source is an adult with an advanced solid tumor such as melanoma, head and neck, liver or kidney cancer. This specimen was CD4+ or CD8+ T cells sorted from blood, taken in a trial of the OX40 agonist ivuxolimab. V is TRBV5-4 and J is TRBJ2-7; 11 positions agree with TRBD2. The CDR3 reads CASSLGLAGGTQYF. The CDR3 DNA sequence: TGTGCCAGCAGCTTAGGGTTAGCGGGGGGGACGCAGTACTTC.